Described below is a single T cell receptor (beta chain) sequence and its context. Its antigen is still unknown. Within one base of it there is no much larger clone, and no base qualities were kept. The treatment or condition label, as the study defines it: live attenuated yellow fever vaccine strain. At each blood-draw timepoint, two biological replicates of bulk PBMCs were obtained. PBMCs were isolated from peripheral blood using a standard Ficoll-Paque protocol. TriZol was used to extract RNA from bulk PBMCs, from CD4 and CD8 fractions, and from dextramer-positive and dextramer-negative fractions. The record originates from a study of T cells after yellow fever vaccination (dated 2019 in TCRdb). For context, the study as a whole: The SMART-Seq v4 Ultra Low Input RNA kit was used to prepare libraries from fractions with low cell numbers. To track T-cell clones before and after primary and booster YFV17D yellow fever vaccination, bulk TCR alpha and beta repertoires were sequenced longitudinally. Two healthy male donors, one aged 18 to 30 and one aged 30 to 40 years, made up the cohort. Blood was collected at multiple timepoints before and after primary and secondary immunization, and bulk PBMC replicates and cell subsets were isolated. Findings and caveats that apply to the study as a whole: After the booster, most clones that had expanded after primary vaccination were detected again (nearly 98% of CD4 and under 90% of CD8), suggesting broad maintenance of memory. Compared with the primary T-cell response, the secondary T-cell response was faster but weaker, reaching its peak on day 5 rather than on day 15. Because the study included only a couple of donors, the extent to which the findings can be generalized is limited. Because abundant contaminating clonotypes from the bulk population could be contained in FACS-sorted repertoires, computational filtering was required. A small fraction of clonotypes appeared in both the CD4 and CD8 compartments, likely as a result of convergent recombination.

TCR cDNA was made using 5'RACE template switching, a step that added a universal primer site and unique molecular identifiers. Priming for cDNA synthesis came from both the TCR alpha and TCR beta constant segments. Library amplification involved two PCR steps, and the second step added sample barcodes and sequencing adapters. Sequencing of the libraries was done on either Illumina HiSeq 2500 (2x100 bp) or NovaSeq (2x150 bp). As for the authors' bioinformatics: MIGEC was used to demultiplex reads and collapse the reads into UMI consensus sequences, and MiXCR was used for V(D)J alignment. Clonotypes responding to the vaccine were identified with edgeR on replicate PBMC samples, with the criteria of FDR below 0.01 and a log2 fold change above 5 up to day 15. CD4 or CD8 identity was assigned to each bulk clonotype according to whether the clonotype was present at higher abundance in the sequenced CD4 repertoire or the sequenced CD8 repertoire. The public reads were quality trimmed at Q25 with fastp and then assembled into clones with MiXCR by TCRdb, keeping productive beta chains. All rows with the same CDR3 protein become a single entry with the most common DNA and genes. The V and J calls, along with clone size, are taken from TCRdb and not from the paper's own processing. The sample table holds approximately 550,000 distinct CDR3 sequences, of which over 15% were seen once. The ten largest clones capture around 15% of the sample.

CDR3 length: 16 amino acids, cysteine to phenylalanine. Only the CDR3 DNA stays, 48 bases, in frame from base 1. CDR1 and CDR2, per the germline V gene, are SGHDT and YYEEEE. Trimming removed 2 bases from V and 4 bases from J; the gene matches leave 11 bases unexplained. Here the sequenced sample was PBMCs, taken 15 days after the yellow fever booster vaccination. The source of this sequence is a man in his thirties or forties who received the YFV17D yellow fever vaccine. The sequence is built from TRBV5-6 and TRBJ2-7; a stretch of 8 junction bases matches TRBD2. The CDR3 is CASSLNSGVVRYEQYF. At the DNA level, the sequence is TGTGCCAGCAGCTTAAATAGCGGGGTTGTTCGGTACGAGCAGTACTTC. When the CDR3 is completed using the reference TRBV5-6 and TRBJ2-7 genes on either side, the full variable domain is DAGVTQSPTHLIKTRGQQVTLRCSPKSGHDTVSWYQQALGQGPQFIFQYYEEEERQRGNFPDRFSGHQFPNYSSELNVNALLLGDSALYLCASSLNSGVVRYEQYFGPGTRLTVT.